This T cell receptor beta chain was retrieved from a study of blood T cell repertoires in COVID-19. Study-level information: The origin of the acute and convalescent COVID-19 samples was the United States, Italy and Spain. The analysed material was cDNA or gDNA that came from T cells, B-cell-depleted T cells, or PBMCs.

Deletions cut 5 bases from V and 3 bases from J, with 11 bases between. CDR3 length equals 14 residues. Germline lookup yields CDR1 LNHDA and CDR2 SQIVND (reference sequence). Produced via immunoSEQ multiplex PCR; TCRdb's table is partial and in-frame only. The repertoire holds a few hundred thousand clones, with approximately 80% as singletons. This clone was seen a single time. The chain uses TRBV19 and TRBJ1-5; TRBD1 is a possible D gene (6 bases). The source material was PBMCs or T cells enriched from blood (not recorded which). The TCR was taken from a woman between 40 and 50 years old with acute COVID-19. The CDR3 sequence: CASSVTGPNQPQHF. The CDR3 nucleotides read TGTGCCAGTAGTGTGACAGGTCCCAATCAGCCCCAGCATTTT.